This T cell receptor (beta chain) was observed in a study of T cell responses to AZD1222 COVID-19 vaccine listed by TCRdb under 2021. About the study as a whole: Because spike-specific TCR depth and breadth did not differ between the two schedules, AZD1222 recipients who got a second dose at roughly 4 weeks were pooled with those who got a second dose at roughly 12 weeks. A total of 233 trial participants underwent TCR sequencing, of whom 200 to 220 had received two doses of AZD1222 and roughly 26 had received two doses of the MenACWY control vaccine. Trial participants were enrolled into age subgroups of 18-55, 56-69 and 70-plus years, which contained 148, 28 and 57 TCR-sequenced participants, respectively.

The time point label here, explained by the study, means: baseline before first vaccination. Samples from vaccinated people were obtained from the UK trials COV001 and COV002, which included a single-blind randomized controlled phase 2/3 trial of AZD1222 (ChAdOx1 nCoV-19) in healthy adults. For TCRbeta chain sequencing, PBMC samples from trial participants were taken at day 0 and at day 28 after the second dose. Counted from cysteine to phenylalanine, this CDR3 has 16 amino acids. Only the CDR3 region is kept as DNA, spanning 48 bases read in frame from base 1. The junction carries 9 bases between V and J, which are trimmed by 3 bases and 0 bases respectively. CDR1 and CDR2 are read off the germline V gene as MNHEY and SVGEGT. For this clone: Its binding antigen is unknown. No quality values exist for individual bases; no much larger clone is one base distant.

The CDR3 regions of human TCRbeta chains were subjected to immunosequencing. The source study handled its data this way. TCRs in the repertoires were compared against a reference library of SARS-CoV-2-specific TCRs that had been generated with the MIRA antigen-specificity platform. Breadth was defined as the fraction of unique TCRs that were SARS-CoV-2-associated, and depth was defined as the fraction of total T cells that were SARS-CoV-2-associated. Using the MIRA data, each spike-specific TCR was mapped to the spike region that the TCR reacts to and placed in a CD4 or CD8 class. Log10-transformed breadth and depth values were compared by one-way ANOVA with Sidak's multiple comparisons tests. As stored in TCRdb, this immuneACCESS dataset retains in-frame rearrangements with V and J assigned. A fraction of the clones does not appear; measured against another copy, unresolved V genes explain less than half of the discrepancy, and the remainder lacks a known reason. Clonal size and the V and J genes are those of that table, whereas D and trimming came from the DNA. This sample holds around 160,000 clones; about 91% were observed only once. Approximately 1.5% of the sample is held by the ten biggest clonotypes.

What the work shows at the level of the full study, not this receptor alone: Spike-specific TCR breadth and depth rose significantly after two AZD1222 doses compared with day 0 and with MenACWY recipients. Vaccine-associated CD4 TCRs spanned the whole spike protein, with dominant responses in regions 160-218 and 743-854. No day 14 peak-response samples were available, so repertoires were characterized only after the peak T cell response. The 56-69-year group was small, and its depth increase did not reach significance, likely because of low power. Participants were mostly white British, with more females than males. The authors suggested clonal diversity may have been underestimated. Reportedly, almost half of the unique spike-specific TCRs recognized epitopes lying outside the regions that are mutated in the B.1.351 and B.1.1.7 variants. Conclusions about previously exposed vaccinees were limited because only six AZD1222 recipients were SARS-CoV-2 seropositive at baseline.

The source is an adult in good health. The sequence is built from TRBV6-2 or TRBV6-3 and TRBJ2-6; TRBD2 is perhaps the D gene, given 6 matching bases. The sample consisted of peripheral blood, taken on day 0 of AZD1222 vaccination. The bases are TGTGCCAGCAGTTATGACGGGGGCTCTGGGGCCAACGTCCTGACTTTC. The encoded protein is CASSYDGGSGANVLTF.